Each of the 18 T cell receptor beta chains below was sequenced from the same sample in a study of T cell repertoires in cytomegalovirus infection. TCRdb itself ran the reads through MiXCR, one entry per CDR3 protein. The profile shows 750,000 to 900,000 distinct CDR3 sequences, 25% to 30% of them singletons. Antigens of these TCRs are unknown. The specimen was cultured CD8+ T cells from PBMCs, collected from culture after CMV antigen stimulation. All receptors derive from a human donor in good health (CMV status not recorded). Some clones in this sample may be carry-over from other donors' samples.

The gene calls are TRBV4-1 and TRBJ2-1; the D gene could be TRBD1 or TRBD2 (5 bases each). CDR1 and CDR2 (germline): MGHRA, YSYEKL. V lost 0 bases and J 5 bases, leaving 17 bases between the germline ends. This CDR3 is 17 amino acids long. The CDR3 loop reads CASSQDPGTGVDNEQFF. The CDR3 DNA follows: TGCGCCAGCAGCCAAGATCCAGGGACCGGTGTAGACAATGAGCAGTTCTTC.

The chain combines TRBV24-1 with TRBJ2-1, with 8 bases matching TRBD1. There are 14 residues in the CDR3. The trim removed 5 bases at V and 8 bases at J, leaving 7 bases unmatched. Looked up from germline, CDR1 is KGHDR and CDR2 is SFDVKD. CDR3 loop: CATSAMDRAYEQFF. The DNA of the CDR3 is TGTGCCACCAGTGCCATGGACAGGGCTTATGAGCAGTTCTTC.

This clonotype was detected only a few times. CDR3 amino acids: CASSLSVMGELFF. The CDR3 coding sequence is TGTGCCAGCAGCTTAAGCGTTATGGGGGAGCTGTTTTTT. This chain joins TRBV7-3 and TRBJ2-2; D gene uncertain. CDR3 length: 13 residues. Trimming pared 1 base from V and 8 bases from J, leaving 8 bases between. The germline gives CDR1 SGHTA, CDR2 FQGTGA.

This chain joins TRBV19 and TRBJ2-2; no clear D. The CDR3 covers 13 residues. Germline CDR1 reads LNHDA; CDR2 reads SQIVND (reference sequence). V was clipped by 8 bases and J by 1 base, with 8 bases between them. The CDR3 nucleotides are TGTGCCAGTCTCCGACAGAACACCGGGGAGCTGTTTTTT. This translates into CASLRQNTGELFF.

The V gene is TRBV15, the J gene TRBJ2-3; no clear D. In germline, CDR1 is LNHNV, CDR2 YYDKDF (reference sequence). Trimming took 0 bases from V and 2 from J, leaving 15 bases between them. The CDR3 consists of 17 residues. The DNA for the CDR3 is TGTGCCACCAGCAGAGATAGGCAGGACCATCTCACAGATACGCAGTATTTT. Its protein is CATSRDRQDHLTDTQYF.

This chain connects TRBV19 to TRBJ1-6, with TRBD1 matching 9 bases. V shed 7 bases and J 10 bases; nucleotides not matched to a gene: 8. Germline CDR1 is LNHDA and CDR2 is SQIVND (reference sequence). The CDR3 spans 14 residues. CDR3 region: CASTGTGSGSPLHF. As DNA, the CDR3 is TGTGCCAGTACCGGGACAGGGTCGGGATCACCCCTCCACTTT.

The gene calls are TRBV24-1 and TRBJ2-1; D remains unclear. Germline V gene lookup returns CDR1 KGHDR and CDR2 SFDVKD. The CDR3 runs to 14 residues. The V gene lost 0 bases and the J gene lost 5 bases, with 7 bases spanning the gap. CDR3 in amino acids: CATSDLFPDNEQFF. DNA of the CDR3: TGTGCCACCAGTGATTTGTTTCCGGACAATGAGCAGTTCTTC.

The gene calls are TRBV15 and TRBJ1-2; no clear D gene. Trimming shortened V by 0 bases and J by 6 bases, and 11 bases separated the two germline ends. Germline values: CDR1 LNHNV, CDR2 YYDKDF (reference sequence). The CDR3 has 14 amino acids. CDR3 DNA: TGTGCCACCAGCAGAGATGGAGGGTCCGATGGCTACACCTTC. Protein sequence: CATSRDGGSDGYTF. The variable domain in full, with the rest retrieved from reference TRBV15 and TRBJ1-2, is DAMVIQNPRYQVTQFGKPVTLSCSQTLNHNVMYWYQQKSSQAPKLLFHYYDKDFNNEADTPDNFQSRRPNTSFCFLDIRSPGLGDTAMYLCATSRDGGSDGYTFGSGTRLTVV.

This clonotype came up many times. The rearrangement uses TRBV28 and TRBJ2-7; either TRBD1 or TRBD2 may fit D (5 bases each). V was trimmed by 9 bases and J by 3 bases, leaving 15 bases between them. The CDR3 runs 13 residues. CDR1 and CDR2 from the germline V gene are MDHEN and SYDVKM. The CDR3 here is CASSGALNYEQYV. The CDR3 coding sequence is TGTGCCAGTTCCGGGGCTTTGAACTACGAGCAGTACGTC.

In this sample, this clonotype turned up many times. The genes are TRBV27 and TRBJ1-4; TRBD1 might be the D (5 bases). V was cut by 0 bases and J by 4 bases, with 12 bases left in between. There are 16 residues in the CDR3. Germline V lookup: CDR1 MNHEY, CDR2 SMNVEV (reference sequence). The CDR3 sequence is CASSLSFTGLNEKLFF. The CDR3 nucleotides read TGTGCCAGCAGTTTATCGTTCACAGGACTTAATGAAAAACTGTTTTTT.

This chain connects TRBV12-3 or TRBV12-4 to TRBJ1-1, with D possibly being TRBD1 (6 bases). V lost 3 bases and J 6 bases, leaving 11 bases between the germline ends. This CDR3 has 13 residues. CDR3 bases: TGTGCCAGCAGTTTTGAGGGGGGGGCTGAAGCTTTCTTT. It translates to CASSFEGGAEAFF.

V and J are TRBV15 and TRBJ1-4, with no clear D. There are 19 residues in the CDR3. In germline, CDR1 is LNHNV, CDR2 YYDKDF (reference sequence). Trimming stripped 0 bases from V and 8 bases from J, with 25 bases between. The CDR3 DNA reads TGTGCCACCAGCAGAGAGGCTCGGAAGGGAATAATGATGGAAGAAAAACTGTTTTTT. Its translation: CATSREARKGIMMEEKLFF.

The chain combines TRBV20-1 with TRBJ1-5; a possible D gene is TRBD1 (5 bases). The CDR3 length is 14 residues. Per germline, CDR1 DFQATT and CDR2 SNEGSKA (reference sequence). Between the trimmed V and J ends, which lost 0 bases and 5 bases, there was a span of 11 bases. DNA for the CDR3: TGCAGTGCTAGAGATTCATGGGGGGATCAGCCCCAGCATTTT. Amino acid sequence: CSARDSWGDQPQHF.

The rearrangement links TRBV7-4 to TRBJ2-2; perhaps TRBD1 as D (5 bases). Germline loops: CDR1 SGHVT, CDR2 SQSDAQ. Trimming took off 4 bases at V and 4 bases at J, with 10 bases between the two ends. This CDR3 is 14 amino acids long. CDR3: CASSSKTGTGELFF. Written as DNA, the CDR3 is TGTGCCAGCAGCTCGAAAACAGGCACCGGGGAGCTGTTTTTT.

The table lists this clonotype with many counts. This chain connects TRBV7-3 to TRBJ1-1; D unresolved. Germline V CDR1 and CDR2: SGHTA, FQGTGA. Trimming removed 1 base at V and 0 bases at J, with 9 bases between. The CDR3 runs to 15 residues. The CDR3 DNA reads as TGTGCCAGCAGCTTAAGTCCAGGCATGAACACTGAAGCTTTCTTT. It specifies CASSLSPGMNTEAFF.

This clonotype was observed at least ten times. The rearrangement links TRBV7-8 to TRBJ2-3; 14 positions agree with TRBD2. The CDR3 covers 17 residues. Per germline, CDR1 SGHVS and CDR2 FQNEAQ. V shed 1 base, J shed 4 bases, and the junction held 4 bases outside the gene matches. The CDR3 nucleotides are TGTGCCAGCAGCTTAGGACTAGCGGGGGGGACGGCAGATACGCAGTATTTT. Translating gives CASSLGLAGGTADTQYF.

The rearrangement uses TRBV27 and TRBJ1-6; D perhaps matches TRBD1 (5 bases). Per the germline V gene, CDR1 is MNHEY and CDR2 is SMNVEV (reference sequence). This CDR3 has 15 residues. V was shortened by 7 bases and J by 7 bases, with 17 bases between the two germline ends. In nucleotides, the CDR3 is TGTGCCAGCAACCGCCGAGGGGCTAAGAATTCACCCCTCCACTTT. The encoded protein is CASNRRGAKNSPLHF.

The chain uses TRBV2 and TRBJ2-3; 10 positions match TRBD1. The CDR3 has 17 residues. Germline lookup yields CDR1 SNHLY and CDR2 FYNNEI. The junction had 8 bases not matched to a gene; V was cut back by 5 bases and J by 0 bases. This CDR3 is CASSPDRGRFSTDTQYF. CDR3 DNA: TGTGCCAGCAGTCCCGACAGGGGGCGTTTCAGCACAGATACGCAGTATTTT.